A single sample gave rise to the 2 T cell receptor beta chains below, sequenced in a study of blood T cell repertoires in COVID-19. This table comes from immunoSEQ multiplex PCR, and its TCRdb copy is limited to in-frame clones, with some not included. The data contain approximately 310,000 clones, roughly 84% of them singletons. Sequencing was done on a sample of peripheral blood. All receptors come from a man over 45 with active or convalescent COVID-19.

This sequence joins TRBV11-2 and TRBJ1-3; no clear D gene. The germline V and J ends were trimmed by 5 bases and 1 base, with 12 bases remaining between them. This CDR3 has 15 amino acids. Germline loops: CDR1 SGHAT, CDR2 FQNNGV. The CDR3 spells CASSPGIGSGNTIYF. DNA of the CDR3: TGTGCCAGCAGCCCTGGTATCGGGTCTGGAAACACCATATATTTT.

This rearrangement joins TRBV10-3 to TRBJ1-2; D call uncertain. The CDR3 length is 14 residues. Deletions cut 0 bases from V and 4 bases from J, with 9 bases between. CDR1 is ENHRY, CDR2 SYGVKD, per germline. CDR3 sequence (DNA): TGTGCCATCAGTGAGTCTGTGAGTGTCTATGGCTACACCTTC. Amino acids: CAISESVSVYGYTF.